These 31 T cell receptor beta chains were sequenced from one sample in a study of blood T cell repertoires in COVID-19. The table came from immunoSEQ multiplex PCR; TCRdb's copy has only in-frame clones and leaves some out. The sample consists of over 110,000 clones, about 91% of them appearing once. Sample: peripheral blood. The receptors here all came from a human donor in a cohort sampled during active COVID-19.

The J gene is TRBJ1-5, the V gene TRBV15, with D unclear. The CDR3 loop spans 14 amino acids. Germline V lookup: CDR1 LNHNV, CDR2 YYDKDF (reference sequence). Deletions cut 1 base from V and 1 base from J, with 5 bases between. The chain's CDR3 is CATSRGRSNQPQHF. In DNA, the CDR3 is TGTGCCACCAGCAGAGGGAGAAGCAATCAGCCCCAGCATTTT.

This clone was observed a few times. The genes are TRBV18 and TRBJ2-6, with 7 bases fitting TRBD1. Unmatched junction bases numbered 3, after V lost 2 bases and J lost 2 bases. CDR3 length: 16 residues. CDR1 and CDR2 from the germline V gene are KGHSH and LQKENI. The CDR3 DNA follows: TGTGCCAGCTCACCAGCGCAGGGGGCTGGGGCCAACGTCCTGACTTTC. The encoded protein is CASSPAQGAGANVLTF.

CDR3 loop: CASSSQLDYLSYEQYF. CDR3 sequence (DNA): TGTGCCAGCAGCTCCCAACTAGATTATCTCTCCTACGAGCAGTACTTC. The rearrangement uses TRBV5-8 and TRBJ2-7; a possible D gene is TRBD2 (5 bases). The germline V gene has CDR1 SGHTS and CDR2 YDEGEE. V was shortened by 3 bases and J by 0 bases, with 16 bases between the two germline ends. The CDR3 length is 16 residues.

This chain joins TRBV5-6 and TRBJ2-5, with unresolved D. The CDR3 loop spans 15 amino acids. V was trimmed by 0 bases and J by 1 base, leaving 10 bases between them. Germline-derived CDR1 and CDR2 are SGHDT and YYEEEE. The CDR3 is CASSLGGVSQETQYF. The CDR3 coding sequence is TGTGCCAGCAGCTTGGGTGGAGTGAGCCAAGAGACCCAGTACTTC.

This clone was detected once. The rearrangement links TRBV13 to TRBJ2-2; 11 nucleotides line up with TRBD1. The CDR3 consists of 16 residues. V shed 6 bases, J shed 4 bases, and the junction held 7 bases outside the gene matches. The germline gives CDR1 PRHDT, CDR2 FYEKMQ (reference sequence). CDR3 in amino acids: CASSYPGQGVTGELFF. The CDR3 bases are TGTGCCAGCAGTTATCCGGGACAGGGGGTCACCGGGGAGCTGTTTTTT.

This clone has just one count. The V gene is TRBV10-3, the J gene TRBJ1-3; 8 nucleotides match TRBD1. The CDR3 has 15 amino acids. Per the germline V gene, CDR1 is ENHRY and CDR2 is SYGVKD. J was trimmed by 3 bases and V by 6 bases; bases with no gene match: 7. DNA of the CDR3: TGTGCCATCAGCCGAGACAGGGGTTATGGAAACACCATATATTTT. This gives the protein CAISRDRGYGNTIYF.

This chain joins TRBV9 and TRBJ1-1, with 7 bases fitting TRBD1. Germline-derived CDR1 and CDR2 are SGDLS and YYNGEE. This CDR3 spans 15 amino acids. V shed 0 bases and J 3 bases; nucleotides not matched to a gene: 5. CDR3 DNA: TGTGCCAGCAGCGTAGATGAGGGGGCTTACACTGAAGCTTTCTTT. Translated, it gives CASSVDEGAYTEAFF.

The V gene is TRBV2, the J gene TRBJ1-2; a possible D gene is TRBD1 (6 bases). This CDR3 spans 12 amino acids. With 6 bases removed from V and 8 bases from J, the gap between germline ends came to 13 bases. Germline V lookup: CDR1 SNHLY, CDR2 FYNNEI. The CDR3 DNA reads as TGTGCCAGCAGGACAGGACGACCCGGCTACACCTTC. Encoded protein: CASRTGRPGYTF.

The chain joins TRBV10-3 to TRBJ2-2, with D perhaps matching TRBD2 (6 bases). The CDR3 covers 16 residues. The V gene's germline CDR1 is ENHRY and CDR2 SYGVKD. Trimming removed 6 bases at V and 1 base at J, with 15 bases between. The CDR3 here is CAISGRNGGNTGELFF. CDR3 nucleotides: TGTGCCATCAGCGGACGGAACGGGGGGAACACCGGGGAGCTGTTTTTT.

The rearrangement uses TRBV5-5 and TRBJ1-1, with TRBD1 as a possible D gene (5 bases). Germline loops: CDR1 SGHKS, CDR2 YYEKEE (reference sequence). Trimming stripped 1 base from V and 1 base from J, with 14 bases between. The CDR3 length is 16 residues. CDR3 region: CASSLTGTPKNTEAFF. As DNA, the CDR3 is TGTGCCAGCAGCTTGACTGGGACTCCTAAGAACACTGAAGCTTTCTTT.

This clone was seen more than once but under ten times. The rearrangement joins TRBV30 to TRBJ1-3; the D gene is possibly TRBD1 (6 bases). There are 14 residues in the CDR3. The germline V and J ends were trimmed by 6 bases and 0 bases, with 12 bases remaining between them. Germline V gives CDR1 GTSNPN, CDR2 SVGIG (reference sequence). The CDR3 loop reads CACPGGGSGNTIYF. CDR3 coding DNA: TGTGCCTGCCCTGGGGGCGGCTCTGGAAACACCATATATTTT.

This chain uses TRBV2 with TRBJ2-3; 9 bases are shared with TRBD1. Germline CDR1 reads SNHLY; CDR2 reads FYNNEI. This CDR3 region has 16 residues. V dropped 6 bases and J dropped 0; count of bases not matched to a gene: 7. Here the CDR3 reads CASRHRDRASTDTQYF. As DNA, the CDR3 is TGTGCCAGCAGGCACCGGGACAGGGCTAGCACAGATACGCAGTATTTT.

This clone was counted ten times or more. The chain recombines TRBV2 with TRBJ2-7, with D unclear. Between the trimmed V and J ends, which lost 6 bases and 6 bases, there was a span of 9 bases. The germline gives CDR1 SNHLY, CDR2 FYNNEI. The CDR3 length is 11 residues. The CDR3 is CASSEASEQYF. The CDR3 DNA reads as TGTGCCAGCAGCGAGGCTAGCGAGCAGTACTTC.

This clone came up once. The V and J genes are TRBV25-1 and TRBJ1-5, with 9 bases aligning to TRBD1. Germline CDR1 reads MGHDK; CDR2 reads SYGVNS. This CDR3 has 16 amino acids. V lost 5 bases and J lost 4; bases outside the gene matches: 9. The chain's CDR3 is CASSLPETGGNQPQHF. CDR3 DNA: TGTGCCAGCAGTCTTCCCGAGACAGGGGGGAATCAGCCCCAGCATTTT.

The chain couples TRBV5-6 to TRBJ2-1, with D perhaps matching TRBD1 (5 bases). The CDR3 extends over 15 amino acids. The V gene's germline CDR1 is SGHDT and CDR2 YYEEEE. Trimming removed 2 bases at V and 4 bases at J, with 13 bases between. The CDR3 region is CASSFGQGVYNEQFF. DNA of the CDR3: TGTGCCAGCAGCTTTGGGCAGGGCGTGTACAATGAGCAGTTCTTC.

The rearrangement links TRBV6-6 to TRBJ1-4; TRBD1 matches at 7 bases. The ends lost 5 bases at V and 8 bases at J; junction bases unmatched: 11. The CDR3 loop spans 15 amino acids. Germline CDR1 and CDR2: MNHNY and SVGAGI (reference sequence). In DNA form, the CDR3 reads TGTGCCAGCAGTCTTCGCCGGGACAGAGGCGAAAAACTGTTTTTT. This translates into CASSLRRDRGEKLFF.

The chain has TRBV12-3 or TRBV12-4 and TRBJ2-7; weak D call: TRBD2 (7 bases). This CDR3 region has 13 residues. V shed 8 bases and J shed 6 bases, with 17 bases lying between them. CDR3 in DNA: TGTGCCAGCTCCAGGGCGGGGGCTGGCGAGCAGTACTTC. Its translation: CASSRAGAGEQYF.

The J gene is TRBJ1-1, the V gene TRBV14; 9 bases line up with TRBD1. The CDR3 has 15 amino acids. The V gene end was trimmed by 5 bases and the J gene end by 0 bases; junction bases not matched to a gene: 4. The germline V gene encodes CDR1 SGHDN and CDR2 FVKESK. CDR3 protein: CASSSRQGVNTEAFF. CDR3 DNA sequence: TGTGCCAGCAGCTCACGACAGGGGGTGAACACTGAAGCTTTCTTT.

The chain carries TRBV5-6 and TRBJ2-5; 8 bases match TRBD2. Germline V gene lookup returns CDR1 SGHDT and CDR2 YYEEEE. The CDR3 is made up of 16 amino acids. The ends lost 3 bases at V and 5 bases at J; junction bases unmatched: 12. In nucleotides, the CDR3 is TGTGCCAGCAGCTCCCGGTTAGCGGGGCAGGAGGAGACCCAGTACTTC. Its translation is CASSSRLAGQEETQYF.

The CDR3 DNA sequence: TGTGCCAGCATGGGAGACAGGGGAAGCACTGAAGCTTTCTTT. It encodes CASMGDRGSTEAFF. V is TRBV2 and J is TRBJ1-1; 8 positions agree with TRBD1. Germline V gene sequence: CDR1 SNHLY, CDR2 FYNNEI. V trimming: 7 bases; J trimming: 4 bases; junction bases outside the gene matches: 8. This CDR3 comprises 14 residues.

CDR3: CASSPSGGAADTQYF. In nucleotides, the CDR3 is TGCGCCAGCAGCCCTAGCGGGGGGGCAGCGGATACGCAGTATTTT. The chain joins TRBV5-1 to TRBJ2-3; 12 nucleotides line up with TRBD2. The CDR3 has 15 amino acids. Trimming at V came to 4 bases and at J to 6 bases, leaving 6 bases not matched to a gene. The V gene's germline CDR1 is SGHRS and CDR2 YFSETQ. The complete variable domain, with remaining parts taken from reference TRBV5-1 and TRBJ2-3, reads KAGVTQTPRYLIKTRGQQVTLSCSPISGHRSVSWYQQTPGQGLQFLFEYFSETQRNKGNFPGRFSGRQFSNSRSEMNVSTLELGDSALYLCASSPSGGAADTQYFGPGTRLTVL.

The chain couples TRBV6-2 or TRBV6-3 to TRBJ2-7; D perhaps matches TRBD1 (6 bases). The CDR3 has 13 residues. Trimming removed 5 bases from V and 1 base from J, with 9 bases in between. Per germline, CDR1 MNHEY and CDR2 SVGEGT. CDR3 sequence: CASSMTGSYEQYF. The DNA for the CDR3 is TGTGCCAGCAGTATGACAGGTTCCTACGAGCAGTACTTC.

The chain joins TRBV12-3 or TRBV12-4 to TRBJ2-7, with 8 bases that match TRBD1. Unmatched junction bases numbered 1, after V lost 3 bases and J lost 6 bases. The CDR3 spans 12 residues. CDR3 region: CASSLTGAEQYF. CDR3 sequence (DNA): TGTGCCAGCAGTTTGACAGGGGCCGAGCAGTACTTC.

The rearrangement uses TRBV2 and TRBJ2-7, with D hard to call. The CDR3 has 12 amino acids. Germline values: CDR1 SNHLY, CDR2 FYNNEI. Trimming left V 4 bases short and J 3 bases short, with 7 bases between. The chain's CDR3 is CASSALIYEQYF. The CDR3 coding sequence is TGTGCCAGCAGTGCCCTAATCTACGAGCAGTACTTC.

The genes are TRBV6-2 or TRBV6-3 and TRBJ2-1, with a tentative D call TRBD2 (5 bases). Looked up from germline, CDR1 is MNHEY and CDR2 is SVGEGT. Trimming pared 5 bases from V and 3 bases from J, leaving 14 bases between. There are 15 residues in the CDR3. The CDR3 loop is CASSMRVTFYNEQFF. The CDR3 nucleotides read TGTGCCAGCAGTATGCGGGTGACCTTCTACAATGAGCAGTTCTTC.

The chain uses TRBV6-5 and TRBJ2-2; 7 bases map to TRBD1. The CDR3 extends over 15 amino acids. Germline values: CDR1 MNHEY, CDR2 SVGAGI. J was trimmed by 6 bases and V by 5 bases; bases with no gene match: 9. Here the CDR3 DNA reads TGTGCCAGCAGTAGCCCCGGGACAGTGGCCGGGGAGCTGTTTTTT. It yields the protein CASSSPGTVAGELFF.

The chain joins TRBV4-1 to TRBJ1-1; 8 bases fit TRBD1. This CDR3 is 14 amino acids long. From germline, CDR1 is MGHRA and CDR2 YSYEKL. Trimming removed 0 bases from V and 10 bases from J; junction bases left unmatched: 7. CDR3 nucleotides: TGCGCCAGCAGCCAAGATCGGCCAGGGGGCCTAGCTTTCTTT. Translated: CASSQDRPGGLAFF.

The chain has TRBV11-2 and TRBJ2-1; D not resolved. CDR1 SGHAT and CDR2 FQNNGV come from the germline V gene. This CDR3 comprises 11 residues. Between the trimmed V and J ends, which lost 5 bases and 10 bases, there was a span of 9 bases. The DNA for the CDR3 is TGTGCCAGCAGCCCCAGATTGGAGCAGTTCTTC. Translation: CASSPRLEQFF.

The V gene is TRBV11-3, the J gene TRBJ2-2; 7 bases are shared with TRBD1. The junction had 6 bases not matched to a gene; V was cut back by 4 bases and J by 4 bases. Germline V gene data show CDR1 as SGHNT and CDR2 as YENEEA. The CDR3 has 15 amino acids. The chain's CDR3 is CASSSETGPTGELFF. CDR3 coding DNA: TGTGCCAGCAGCTCTGAGACAGGGCCCACCGGGGAGCTGTTTTTT.

The chain carries TRBV7-2 and TRBJ1-2; weak D call: TRBD1 (5 bases). There are 15 residues in the CDR3. Trimming shortened V by 1 base and J by 10 bases, and 19 bases separated the two germline ends. The germline V gene has CDR1 SGHTA and CDR2 FQGNSA. CDR3 nucleotide sequence: TGTGCCAGCAGCTTAGGACCGGGGGTTCTATGGGACTACACCTTC. Amino acid sequence: CASSLGPGVLWDYTF.

This chain joins TRBV18 and TRBJ2-2; TRBD2 aligns across 12 bases. Unmatched junction bases numbered 10, after V lost 4 bases and J lost 4 bases. CDR1 is KGHSH and CDR2 is LQKENI in the germline V gene. There are 18 residues in the CDR3. The CDR3 region has the DNA TGTGCCAGCTCACTTACCCCTGGACTAGCGGGGAGCACCGGGGAGCTGTTTTTT. It specifies CASSLTPGLAGSTGELFF.